This T cell receptor (beta chain) appears in the sequencing data of a study of blood T cell repertoires in COVID-19. The V end was cut by 5 bases, the J end by 8 bases, with 17 bases between. Germline loops: CDR1 SGHTA, CDR2 FQGNSA. This CDR3 has 14 amino acids. Here immunoSEQ multiplex PCR was the method, and the copy in TCRdb shows in-frame clones only, minus some. The table shows a few hundred thousand clones, with approximately 85% occurring only once. Sequenced material: peripheral blood. This chain uses TRBV7-2 with TRBJ2-3; D is unclear. The origin of this receptor is a human donor with COVID-19, enrolled during active disease. The donor label of this sample is uncertain. The CDR3 reads CASSPRVSIVTQYF. In DNA, the CDR3 is TGTGCCAGCAGCCCCCGTGTTAGTATAGTTACGCAGTATTTT.